A selection of T cell receptor beta chains follows, all from one sample in a study of cytomegalovirus exposure and HLA in healthy donors. Clones were sequenced by immunoSEQ multiplex PCR, and TCRdb holds only the in-frame ones, with some missing. There are about 110,000 clones in the sample; roughly 67% occur only once, and about 8.4% lies in the top ten. The sample comprised PBMCs. The receptors here all came from a man aged 35 to 55 in good health and CMV-seronegative. Each CDR3 is given with its conserved first and last residue. A D gene is named only where the DNA matches it firmly. Not all rows give a size; the values are once, few, many and, for expanded clones, a class.

clone size,V gene,D gene,J gene,CDR3 DNA,CDR3 protein
few,TRBV28,.,TRBJ1-1,TGTGCCAGCAGTTCATTGGGGTCGTCCGGGGTAGAGAGGGCTTTCTTT,CASSSLGSSGVERAFF
.,TRBV9,TRBD1,TRBJ1-4,TGTGCCAGCAGCGTAGAGGGCCAGGGGGCGGAAAAACTGTTTTTT,CASSVEGQGAEKLFF
.,TRBV7-6,TRBD1,TRBJ1-2,TGTGCCAGCAGCTTATCAAAGGGGGCGGGCTATGGCTACACCTTC,CASSLSKGAGYGYTF
.,TRBV25-1,.,TRBJ1-1,TGTGCCAGCAGTGAATTAAACACTGAAGCTTTCTTT,CASSELNTEAFF
.,TRBV27,TRBD1,TRBJ2-7,TGTGCCAGCAGTTTATCACGGGACAGGGTTACCTACGAGCAGTACTTC,CASSLSRDRVTYEQYF
.,TRBV11-2,.,TRBJ2-2,TGTGCCAGCAGCTTTTCGTCCCTTCTCGGGGAGCTGTTTTTT,CASSFSSLLGELFF
once,TRBV2,TRBD1,TRBJ1-2,TGTGCCAGCAGTGAAGGACAGGGTTTAAAGGGCTACACCTTC,CASSEGQGLKGYTF
once,TRBV7-2,.,TRBJ2-1,TGTGCCAGCAGCTTAGGTCCAGGCCCCAATGAGCAGTTCTTC,CASSLGPGPNEQFF
.,TRBV5-1,.,TRBJ2-7,TGCGCCAGCAGCTTGGCCGGTCGGGGTTCCTACTCCTACGAGCAGTACTTC,CASSLAGRGSYSYEQYF
.,TRBV2,.,TRBJ1-3,TGTGCCAGCAGTGAAGCTGGGTTACAGGGAAACACCATATATTTT,CASSEAGLQGNTIYF
.,TRBV5-1,.,TRBJ1-6,TGCGCCAGCAGCTTACTGAATTCACCCCTCCACTTT,CASSLLNSPLHF
few,TRBV4-3,TRBD1,TRBJ2-2,TGCGCCAGCAGCCAACTATGGGGTTCCAGGGGGTCCTCGAACACCGGGGAGCTGTTTTTT,CASSQLWGSRGSSNTGELFF
.,TRBV5-8,TRBD1,TRBJ2-5,TGTGCCAGCAGCGCCGGGACAGGGGAAGAGACCCAGTACTTC,CASSAGTGEETQYF
.,TRBV6-6,TRBD1,TRBJ2-5,TGTGCCAGCAGTCCCCGGGACAGGGGTTGGCAGTACTTC,CASSPRDRGWQYF
.,TRBV2,TRBD1,TRBJ1-5,TGTGCCAGCAGCCCCGGGACAGGGACTATCAAGCCCCAGCATTTT,CASSPGTGTIKPQHF
.,TRBV29-1,.,TRBJ1-2,TGCAGCGTTCCGCGACAGCCTTACCCTAACTATGGCTACACCTTC,CSVPRQPYPNYGYTF
few,TRBV4-3,.,TRBJ2-1,TGCGCCAGCGGCCCACTGACACTTCGCAATGAGCAGTTCTTC,CASGPLTLRNEQFF
few,TRBV10-2,.,TRBJ2-2,TGCGCCAGCAGTGAGTCTACAGGGTGGACCGGGGAGCTGTTTTTT,CASSESTGWTGELFF
.,TRBV2,.,TRBJ1-5,TGTGCCAGCAGACCCGAAGGGGGTGCGCCCCAGCATTTT,CASRPEGGAPQHF
.,TRBV5-1,TRBD1,TRBJ2-1,TGCGCCAGCAGGTCAGGGGGTAGCTCCTACAATGAGCAGTTCTTC,CASRSGGSSYNEQFF
.,TRBV18,.,TRBJ2-3,TGTGCCAGCTCACCACCAGTAGGGGGGGCAGATACGCAGTATTTT,CASSPPVGGADTQYF
.,TRBV9,.,TRBJ2-1,TGTGCCAGCAGCCCAAAGGAGGGGCAGGGGGGCTACAATGAGCAGTTCTTC,CASSPKEGQGGYNEQFF